The rows below give T cell receptor beta chains drawn from one sample of a study of T cells in Graves' hyperthyroidism and ophthalmopathy. Each CDR3 protein gets one entry after TCRdb re-called the multiplex PCR reads with MiXCR. The data contain under 250,000 distinct CDR3 sequences, around 26% of them seen just once; the ten biggest clones take up 35%. Sequenced sample: blood. The receptor set was obtained from a woman between 40 and 55 years old with Graves' ophthalmopathy. Each CDR3 is given with its conserved first and last residue. Each record gives: CDR3 DNA, CDR3 protein, J gene, clone size, V gene, D gene. D genes are given only for firm matches. The size of a clone is reported for some rows only, either as once, few or many, or as a class for expanded clones.

CDR3nt: TGCAGTGCCAAAGGGGCTGGACAGGGAACCGGCTACACCTTC
CDR3aa: CSAKGAGQGTGYTF
j_gene: TRBJ1-2
abundance: -
v_gene: TRBV20-1
d_gene: TRBD1

CDR3nt: TGTGCCTGGACCCGGCGCAGGGGAGGTCTCGGCGAGACCCAGTACTTC
CDR3aa: CAWTRRRGGLGETQYF
j_gene: TRBJ2-5
abundance: many
v_gene: TRBV30
d_gene: -

CDR3nt: TGTGCCAGCAGCGTAGATAGCGGGAGTGCTTACGAGCAGTACTTC
CDR3aa: CASSVDSGSAYEQYF
j_gene: TRBJ2-7
abundance: many
v_gene: TRBV11-2
d_gene: TRBD2

CDR3nt: TGTGCCAGCAGTGTGTTCCCGGGACTAGCGGGCCACTTCACAGATACGCAGTATTTT
CDR3aa: CASSVFPGLAGHFTDTQYF
j_gene: TRBJ2-3
abundance: many
v_gene: TRBV2
d_gene: TRBD2

CDR3nt: TGTGCCAGCCTCCGGGGACAGGGAGGGGAGCAGTACTTC
CDR3aa: CASLRGQGGEQYF
j_gene: TRBJ2-7
abundance: -
v_gene: TRBV6-1
d_gene: TRBD1

CDR3nt: TGTGCCAGCAGCCACAGGGGAAGCGTCTACGAGCAGTACTTC
CDR3aa: CASSHRGSVYEQYF
j_gene: TRBJ2-7
abundance: -
v_gene: TRBV7-2
d_gene: TRBD1

CDR3nt: TGTGCCAGCAGTGAAGCGGGGACAGGAACCTACGAGCAGTACTTC
CDR3aa: CASSEAGTGTYEQYF
j_gene: TRBJ2-7
abundance: many
v_gene: TRBV6-1
d_gene: TRBD1

CDR3nt: TGTGCCAGTAAACTGGTGGCAACTGGCTACGAGCAGTACTTC
CDR3aa: CASKLVATGYEQYF
j_gene: TRBJ2-7
abundance: -
v_gene: TRBV28
d_gene: -

CDR3nt: TGTGCCAGCAGTTACACGTCAGGGAACCTCTACGAGCAGTACTTC
CDR3aa: CASSYTSGNLYEQYF
j_gene: TRBJ2-7
abundance: many
v_gene: TRBV6-5
d_gene: -

CDR3nt: TGTGCCAGCAGCTTAGGGTCGACTAGTGCAGAGACCCAGTACTTC
CDR3aa: CASSLGSTSAETQYF
j_gene: TRBJ2-5
abundance: -
v_gene: TRBV7-3
d_gene: -

CDR3nt: TGTGCCAGCAGCGCCACCGGGACAGGGGGATCCTACGAGCAGTACTTC
CDR3aa: CASSATGTGGSYEQYF
j_gene: TRBJ2-7
abundance: many
v_gene: TRBV5-6
d_gene: TRBD1

CDR3nt: TGTGCCAGCAGCTTACTCCACCCTGAAGCTTTCTTT
CDR3aa: CASSLLHPEAFF
j_gene: TRBJ1-1
abundance: -
v_gene: TRBV7-8
d_gene: -

CDR3nt: TGTGCCAGCAGTTTATCCGGATCCACACTTAACTTAAACACCGGGGAGCTGTTTTTT
CDR3aa: CASSLSGSTLNLNTGELFF
j_gene: TRBJ2-2
abundance: few
v_gene: TRBV12-3/TRBV12-4
d_gene: -

CDR3nt: TGTGCCTGGAGGGGACAGGGGGTAACTGAAGCTTTCTTT
CDR3aa: CAWRGQGVTEAFF
j_gene: TRBJ1-1
abundance: many
v_gene: TRBV30
d_gene: TRBD1

CDR3nt: TGTGCCAGCAGTGCTACCCGCGAGCAGTACTTC
CDR3aa: CASSATREQYF
j_gene: TRBJ2-7
abundance: many
v_gene: TRBV2
d_gene: -

CDR3nt: TGTGCCAGCATTGGACAGGGGGCGCCCACTGAAGCTTTCTTT
CDR3aa: CASIGQGAPTEAFF
j_gene: TRBJ1-1
abundance: -
v_gene: TRBV6-2/TRBV6-3
d_gene: TRBD1

CDR3nt: TGTGCCAGCAGCCCGGTGGGACAGGATAATTCACCCCTCCACTTT
CDR3aa: CASSPVGQDNSPLHF
j_gene: TRBJ1-6
abundance: many
v_gene: TRBV28
d_gene: TRBD1

CDR3nt: TGTGCCAGCAGTTTAAGAGGGGGCAACTACGAGCAGTACTTC
CDR3aa: CASSLRGGNYEQYF
j_gene: TRBJ2-7
abundance: many
v_gene: TRBV28
d_gene: TRBD1

CDR3nt: TGTACCGACTCACCCTCTCGAGCCAAAAACGCAGAGACCCAGTACTTC
CDR3aa: CTDSPSRAKNAETQYF
j_gene: TRBJ2-5
abundance: -
v_gene: TRBV18
d_gene: -

CDR3nt: TGTGCTAGTGGTTTGGTACTGGGACAGGGCGTTTCTAACTATGGCTACACCTTC
CDR3aa: CASGLVLGQGVSNYGYTF
j_gene: TRBJ1-2
abundance: many
v_gene: TRBV12-5
d_gene: TRBD1

CDR3nt: TGTGCCATCAGAACAGGGGGCGGCTCCTACGAGCAGTACTTC
CDR3aa: CAIRTGGGSYEQYF
j_gene: TRBJ2-7
abundance: -
v_gene: TRBV10-3
d_gene: TRBD1

CDR3nt: TGCGCCAGCAGCTTGGCGGTGGGGCTAGGGAGAGGCACCGGGGAGCTGTTTTTT
CDR3aa: CASSLAVGLGRGTGELFF
j_gene: TRBJ2-2
abundance: -
v_gene: TRBV5-1
d_gene: -

CDR3nt: TGTGCCAGCACCGGGGGGGCAGAAGGTGGAAACACCATATATTTT
CDR3aa: CASTGGAEGGNTIYF
j_gene: TRBJ1-3
abundance: many
v_gene: TRBV7-8
d_gene: -

CDR3nt: TGTGCCAGCAGCCAAGGGGGGGCAGCCAAAAACATTCAGTACTTC
CDR3aa: CASSQGGAAKNIQYF
j_gene: TRBJ2-4
abundance: many
v_gene: TRBV2
d_gene: -

CDR3nt: TGTGCCAGCAGTGTTACTAGCGGATCCTACGAGCAGTACTTC
CDR3aa: CASSVTSGSYEQYF
j_gene: TRBJ2-7
abundance: -
v_gene: TRBV2
d_gene: TRBD2

CDR3nt: TGTGCCAGCAGTTCATGGACAGGATACACTGAAGCTTTCTTT
CDR3aa: CASSSWTGYTEAFF
j_gene: TRBJ1-1
abundance: many
v_gene: TRBV28
d_gene: TRBD1

CDR3nt: TGTGCCAGCAGTTCTTATCGGGGGGGGGGCACTGAAGCTTTCTTT
CDR3aa: CASSSYRGGGTEAFF
j_gene: TRBJ1-1
abundance: many
v_gene: TRBV27
d_gene: -

CDR3nt: TGCGCCAGCAGCTTCCGGACTAGCGGGAGATGGGAGACCCAGTACTTC
CDR3aa: CASSFRTSGRWETQYF
j_gene: TRBJ2-5
abundance: -
v_gene: TRBV5-1
d_gene: TRBD2

CDR3nt: TGTGCCAGCAGCCTTCCGGGAGGGACCCAGCATTTT
CDR3aa: CASSLPGGTQHF
j_gene: TRBJ1-5
abundance: many
v_gene: TRBV27
d_gene: -

CDR3nt: TGTGCCAGCAGTACCACAAGAGGACAGGAACATGGCTACACCTTC
CDR3aa: CASSTTRGQEHGYTF
j_gene: TRBJ1-2
abundance: -
v_gene: TRBV12-3/TRBV12-4
d_gene: TRBD1

CDR3nt: TGTGCCAGCAGCCAGTACAGGGTGGGAGAGCAGTACTTC
CDR3aa: CASSQYRVGEQYF
j_gene: TRBJ2-7
abundance: many
v_gene: TRBV14
d_gene: -

CDR3nt: TGTGCCAGCAGTGAAGCGCCGGACGGAGGAGAGACCCAGTACTTC
CDR3aa: CASSEAPDGGETQYF
j_gene: TRBJ2-5
abundance: -
v_gene: TRBV6-1
d_gene: -

CDR3nt: TGTGCCAGCAGTTTTGAACTGAACACTGAAGCTTTCTTT
CDR3aa: CASSFELNTEAFF
j_gene: TRBJ1-1
abundance: few
v_gene: TRBV27
d_gene: -

CDR3nt: TGCAGTGCTAGAGAGAGGGGCTACGAGCAGTACTTC
CDR3aa: CSARERGYEQYF
j_gene: TRBJ2-7
abundance: -
v_gene: TRBV20-1
d_gene: -

CDR3nt: TGTGCCAGTAGTGGTCGTGGTGGGGCCAACGTCCTGACTTTC
CDR3aa: CASSGRGGANVLTF
j_gene: TRBJ2-6
abundance: many
v_gene: TRBV19
d_gene: -

CDR3nt: TGTGCCAGCAGTTTAGAAGGGCGCCGCGATACTGAAGCTTTCTTT
CDR3aa: CASSLEGRRDTEAFF
j_gene: TRBJ1-1
abundance: -
v_gene: TRBV28
d_gene: -

CDR3nt: TGTGCCAGCAGCCCTGAGCGGGAGGGGAGAGAGACCCAGTACTTC
CDR3aa: CASSPEREGRETQYF
j_gene: TRBJ2-5
abundance: -
v_gene: TRBV4-2
d_gene: TRBD2

CDR3nt: TGTGCCAGCAGCTCTGTCCCCGGCAGGTCCTACGAGCAGTACTTC
CDR3aa: CASSSVPGRSYEQYF
j_gene: TRBJ2-7
abundance: many
v_gene: TRBV7-8
d_gene: -

CDR3nt: TGTGCCAGCAGTTACTCGAGTCTAGCCAAAAACATTCAGTACTTC
CDR3aa: CASSYSSLAKNIQYF
j_gene: TRBJ2-4
abundance: -
v_gene: TRBV7-2
d_gene: -

CDR3nt: TGTGCCAGCAGCTTGCGGGCAGGGTCTACTAACTATGGCTACACCTTC
CDR3aa: CASSLRAGSTNYGYTF
j_gene: TRBJ1-2
abundance: many
v_gene: TRBV7-8
d_gene: -

CDR3nt: TGTGCCAGCAGCTTGAACACCGGGGAGCTGTTTTTT
CDR3aa: CASSLNTGELFF
j_gene: TRBJ2-2
abundance: many
v_gene: TRBV28
d_gene: -

CDR3nt: TGTGCCAGTAGTATGCCGCCGATTGGAAATAGCAATCAGCCCCAGCATTTT
CDR3aa: CASSMPPIGNSNQPQHF
j_gene: TRBJ1-5
abundance: many
v_gene: TRBV19
d_gene: -

CDR3nt: TGTGCCAGCAGCTATCGGACTAGCGGGATTCAAGAGACCCAGTACTTC
CDR3aa: CASSYRTSGIQETQYF
j_gene: TRBJ2-5
abundance: many
v_gene: TRBV11-2
d_gene: TRBD2

CDR3nt: TGTGCCAGCAGTTCCCTGTGGGTAGAGACCCAGTACTTC
CDR3aa: CASSSLWVETQYF
j_gene: TRBJ2-5
abundance: few
v_gene: TRBV28
d_gene: -

CDR3nt: TGTGCCAGCAGCCAATCCACGGTACCAGGAAACATTCAGTACTTC
CDR3aa: CASSQSTVPGNIQYF
j_gene: TRBJ2-4
abundance: many
v_gene: TRBV3-1
d_gene: -

CDR3nt: TGTGCCAGCAGTGAAGCGAGAGGGGCTGGGCAGGCTTTCTTT
CDR3aa: CASSEARGAGQAFF
j_gene: TRBJ1-1
abundance: many
v_gene: TRBV2
d_gene: -